This record covers a single T cell receptor beta chain. Its antigen is unidentified. TCRdb keeps only in-frame clones here, not all; method: immunoSEQ multiplex PCR. The sample yields 2,000 to 2,500 clones, less than 30% seen once. This entry is derived from a study of T cells in localized non-small cell lung cancer. Broader study findings: For the top 100 tumor clones, a median about 60 also appeared in adjacent lung. Greater blood T cell density accompanied longer overall survival. Uninvolved adjacent lung, not tumor, had the highest T cell clonality. Sequencing involved a lone tumor region, leaving heterogeneity possible.

This TCR was sampled from a man aged 35-69 years with stage II lung adenocarcinoma. Sequences were derived from lung tumor tissue, sampled before any cancer treatment.

CDR3 bases: TGTGCCACCAGCAGAGAATGGGAATCTAACTATGGCTACACCTTC. Encoded protein: CATSREWESNYGYTF. This chain links TRBV15 with TRBJ1-2, with unresolved D. Trimming left V 0 bases short and J 0 bases short, with 8 bases between. CDR1 is LNHNV, CDR2 YYDKDF, per germline (reference sequence). The CDR3 sequence is 15 residues long.